This T cell receptor (beta chain) was captured in a study of beta chain features in type 1 diabetes. Expressed TCRB transcripts were sequenced because the entire RNA isolate underwent reverse transcription. Profiling relied on immunoSEQ multiplex PCR, and the TCRdb table lists in-frame clones only, not all of them. The sample contains about 340,000 clones, 13% of which appear only once. Germline V CDR1 and CDR2: SGHRS, YFSETQ. This CDR3 has 13 residues. V dropped 0 bases and J dropped 3 bases, with 7 bases sitting between them. Whole-study findings and limits: Cells that show high TCR expression could be over-represented by cDNA sequencing. There was a moderate but significant shortening of TCRB CDR3s in all four CD4+ subsets of Type 1 diabetes patients.

Details on this clone: The antigen remains undetermined.

The clonotype was recovered from a woman aged 18-29 years with type 1 diabetes. The chain couples TRBV5-1 to TRBJ2-7, with unresolved D. The material sequenced was naive CD4+ T cells from blood. The CDR3 reads CASSLGPDYEQYF. In DNA form, the CDR3 reads TGCGCCAGCAGCTTGGGGCCCGACTACGAGCAGTACTTC.